The rows below give T cell receptor beta chains drawn from one sample of a study of naive and memory T cell subsets. Using its own MiXCR run on the 5' RACE reads, TCRdb lists one record per CDR3 protein. The repertoire holds approximately 22,000 distinct CDR3 sequences, with 4.2% as singletons. Receptor source: a male donor in good health. The CDR3 runs from the conserved cysteine through the conserved F or W. D genes are given only for firm matches. Rows give clone size only sometimes, using once, few, many, or a class for an expanded clone.

many,TRBV29-1,NA,TRBJ1-5,TGCAGCGTCGAAGGGGACGGCAATCAGCCCCAGCATTTT,CSVEGDGNQPQHF
many,TRBV6-2/TRBV6-3,TRBD1,TRBJ2-2,TGTGCCGGACAGGGGGCGATCGGGGAGCTGTTTTTT,CAGQGAIGELFF
many,TRBV28,NA,TRBJ1-5,TGTGCCAGCAGTTTACCGGGGGGTGCGGACAGTTTCCCCCATAGCAATCAGCCCCAGCATTTT,CASSLPGGADSFPHSNQPQHF
many,TRBV28,NA,TRBJ1-5,TGTGCCAGCAGTTTTGCGGGGGATCAGCCCCAGCATTTT,CASSFAGDQPQHF
many,TRBV28,NA,TRBJ2-1,TGTGCCAGCAGCTTCGCCCAGCGGAGGTACAATGAGCAGTTCTTC,CASSFAQRRYNEQFF
many,TRBV19,NA,TRBJ2-3,TGTGCCAGTAGGGTAGCGGATACGCAGTATTTT,CASRVADTQYF
many,TRBV6-2/TRBV6-3,NA,TRBJ2-5,TGTGCCAGCAGTTACTCGACGGGGTCACAAGAGACCCAGTACTTC,CASSYSTGSQETQYF
many,TRBV19,NA,TRBJ2-7,TGTGCCAGTAGTATGACCCAGGACCCTGGGGAGCAGTACTTC,CASSMTQDPGEQYF
many,TRBV5-1,NA,TRBJ1-6,TGCGCCAGCAGCTTGGGGGGAGAAAATTCACCCCTCCACTTT,CASSLGGENSPLHF
many,TRBV7-2,NA,TRBJ2-3,TGTGCCAGCAGCTTGCGCAGGGGCGGCACAGATACGCAGTATTTT,CASSLRRGGTDTQYF
few,TRBV6-2/TRBV6-3,NA,TRBJ2-7,TGTGCCAGCCGATTCTCCTACGAGCAGTACTTC,CASRFSYEQYF
many,TRBV5-1,NA,TRBJ2-3,TGCGCCAGCAGCTTGGATCAGAGAAGAGATACGCAGTATTTT,CASSLDQRRDTQYF
many,TRBV6-6,NA,TRBJ2-7,TGTGCCCCGTCCCAGCGGTACTCCTACGAGCAGTACTTC,CAPSQRYSYEQYF
many,TRBV10-2,NA,TRBJ2-3,TGCGCCAGCAAAGGGGTCACAGATACGCAGTATTTT,CASKGVTDTQYF
many,TRBV12-5,NA,TRBJ1-2,TGTGCTAGTGGTTTGGTATCGGGGCAGTCCTATGGCTACACCTTC,CASGLVSGQSYGYTF
many,TRBV29-1,TRBD1,TRBJ2-7,TGCAGCGTGGATAATGGACAGGGGGCTGTGGCCTACGAGCAGTACTTC,CSVDNGQGAVAYEQYF
many,TRBV4-1,NA,TRBJ1-5,TGCGCCAGCAGCCACCGCAGGGGAGCGGGAAGTCAGCCCCAGCATTTT,CASSHRRGAGSQPQHF
many,TRBV20-1,TRBD1,TRBJ1-1,TGCAGTGCTAGAGAGGACAGGGGGACTTTCACTGAAGCTTTCTTT,CSAREDRGTFTEAFF
many,TRBV7-9,TRBD1,TRBJ2-7,TGTGCCAGCAGCCCGCTCCCCGGTGACAGGGAGTCTCACACTCAGTACTTC,CASSPLPGDRESHTQYF
many,TRBV5-8,TRBD2,TRBJ2-1,TGTGCCAGCAGCACCGGGACTAGAGGCTACAATGAGCAGTTCTTC,CASSTGTRGYNEQFF
many,TRBV12-3/TRBV12-4,NA,TRBJ1-1,TGTGCCAGCAGTTTTCTTTACGGGGGGTCGCCTGAAGCTTTCTTT,CASSFLYGGSPEAFF
many,TRBV6-5,TRBD2,TRBJ2-5,TGTGCCAGCAGTGAACAACTGACTAGCGGGGGGCTTCAAGAGACCCAGTACTTC,CASSEQLTSGGLQETQYF
many,TRBV30,TRBD1,TRBJ1-2,TGTGCCTGGAGTGGGGACAGGTCGGTAGGCTACACCTTC,CAWSGDRSVGYTF
many,TRBV9,TRBD2,TRBJ2-5,TGTGCCAGCAGCGTAGCTGCTAGCGGACCCACGGAGACCCAGTACTTC,CASSVAASGPTETQYF
few,TRBV19,TRBD2,TRBJ2-5,TGTGCCAGTAGTAAATGGACTAGCGGAGGCCAAGAGACCCAGTACTTC,CASSKWTSGGQETQYF
many,TRBV6-1,NA,TRBJ1-2,TGTGCCAGCAGTGAACGGGGAAGAAACTATGGCTACACCTTC,CASSERGRNYGYTF
many,TRBV29-1,TRBD2,TRBJ2-1,TGCAGCGTGTCGGCGGGGGGGAGAAACAATGAGCAGTTCTTC,CSVSAGGRNNEQFF
many,TRBV7-9,NA,TRBJ2-7,TGTGCCAGCAGCTTAGTCTCAGGGACGGGCGAGCAGTACTTC,CASSLVSGTGEQYF
many,TRBV3-1,NA,TRBJ2-7,TGTGCCAGCAGCCTACTGTCCTCGACTGTTGAGCAGTACTTC,CASSLLSSTVEQYF
many,TRBV6-5,NA,TRBJ2-3,TGTGCCAGCAGGGTGACAGATACAGATACGCAGTATTTT,CASRVTDTDTQYF
many,TRBV28,NA,TRBJ1-2,TGTGCCAGCAGATACCATTTTCCTGGACTTGGTGGACCTAACTATGGCTACACCTTC,CASRYHFPGLGGPNYGYTF
many,TRBV29-1,TRBD2,TRBJ2-5,TGCAGCGTACGAAACAGAGCGGGGCCCCAAGAGACCCAGTACTTC,CSVRNRAGPQETQYF
many,TRBV29-1,NA,TRBJ1-2,TGCAGCGTTGATATAGGGGGTGGCTACACCTTC,CSVDIGGGYTF
many,TRBV6-2/TRBV6-3,NA,TRBJ2-6,TGTGCCAGCGGGTTAGGGCCTGGGGCCAACGTCCTGACTTTC,CASGLGPGANVLTF
many,TRBV9,TRBD1,TRBJ2-7,TGTGCCAGCAGCAAGGGGACAGCCGGCGGGTCCGAGCAGTACTTC,CASSKGTAGGSEQYF
NA,TRBV19,NA,TRBJ1-1,TGTGCCAGTAGTATGGTCGGGGACGGGGACACTGAAGCTTTCTTT,CASSMVGDGDTEAFF
many,TRBV5-6,TRBD1,TRBJ2-7,TGTGCCAGCAGCTCACAGGGGGGCCTACCCTCCTACGAGCAGTACTTC,CASSSQGGLPSYEQYF
many,TRBV20-1,NA,TRBJ2-7,TGCAGTGCTAGGGTGAAGGGGGTGATCTTCTCCTACGAGCAGTACTTC,CSARVKGVIFSYEQYF
many,TRBV9,TRBD1,TRBJ2-1,TGTGCCAGCAGCGCTGCGACAGGGACCTACAATGAGCAGTTCTTC,CASSAATGTYNEQFF
many,TRBV20-1,NA,TRBJ2-2,TGCAGTGCTAGGGGAGACTACCTGAACACCGGGGAGCTGTTTTTT,CSARGDYLNTGELFF
many,TRBV2,NA,TRBJ2-5,TGTGCCAGCAGACCGAGCGGAGCCGCCCGCGAGACCCAGTACTTC,CASRPSGAARETQYF
many,TRBV5-4,TRBD1,TRBJ1-2,TGTGCCAGCAGCCCGGGACAGAACTATGGCTACACCTTC,CASSPGQNYGYTF